Following are 22 T cell receptor beta chains from one sample sequenced in a study of memory B cells and T cells in multiple sclerosis. Produced via immunoSEQ multiplex PCR; TCRdb's table is partial and in-frame only. The sample lists approximately 12,000 clones, about four fifths seen once, with 2.8% in the top ten. These receptors' targets are unknown. Separate sequencing covered autoproliferating (CFSE-dim) and non-proliferating (CFSE-high) T cells from stimulus-free culture. Cultures began with roughly 49 million CFSE-labeled PBMCs, unstimulated for 7 days, with replicate wells pooled. Sequenced input: PBMCs from blood kept in culture. These receptors were obtained from a human donor with multiple sclerosis.

The V and J genes are TRBV19 and TRBJ2-1; D perhaps matches TRBD1 (5 bases). The CDR3 extends over 16 amino acids. The V end lost 4 bases, the J end lost 5 bases, and 18 bases lay between the germline ends. Germline CDR1 and CDR2: LNHDA and SQIVND (reference sequence). The CDR3 is CASSRTPWGFNNEQFF. The CDR3 region has the DNA TGTGCCAGTAGTAGAACCCCATGGGGCTTCAACAATGAGCAGTTCTTC.

This chain joins TRBV6-5 and TRBJ2-4; D is possibly TRBD1 (5 bases). Between the trimmed V and J ends, which lost 7 bases and 0 bases, there was a span of 13 bases. Per germline, CDR1 MNHEY and CDR2 SVGAGI. The CDR3 extends over 15 amino acids. CDR3 sequence reads: CASTTDITAKNIQYF. Written as DNA, the CDR3 is TGTGCCAGCACCACGGACATCACAGCCAAAAACATTCAGTACTTC.

With regard to this clone: Other DNA sequences within the sample encode an identical CDR3. J is TRBJ2-1 and V is TRBV14; 7 positions match TRBD2. V was clipped by 1 base and J by 3 bases; unmatched bases: 0. From germline, CDR1 is SGHDN and CDR2 FVKESK. The CDR3 is made up of 14 amino acids. The CDR3 is CASSQGGSYNEQFF. The CDR3 DNA sequence: TGTGCCAGCAGCCAAGGCGGGAGCTACAATGAGCAGTTCTTC.

About this clone: The same CDR3 is also encoded by other DNA sequences in this sample. The chain has TRBV2 and TRBJ2-7; D unresolved. The germline V gene encodes CDR1 SNHLY and CDR2 FYNNEI. The CDR3 is 10 amino acids. Trimming left V 4 bases short and J 3 bases short, with 1 base between. As DNA, the CDR3 is TGTGCCAGCAGTGGCTACGAGCAGTACTTC. Translating it yields CASSGYEQYF.

This rearrangement joins TRBV19 to TRBJ2-1, with 12 nucleotides matching TRBD2. The junction had 5 bases not matched to a gene; V was cut back by 3 bases and J by 5 bases. Germline V CDR1 and CDR2: LNHDA, SQIVND (reference sequence). The CDR3 sequence is 16 residues long. CDR3 sequence reads: CASSIPGLAGDNEQFF. The DNA of the CDR3 is TGTGCCAGTAGTATCCCGGGACTAGCGGGTGACAATGAGCAGTTCTTC.

The sample holds a few counts of this clone. J is TRBJ1-2 and V is TRBV28; D not resolved. CDR1 and CDR2 (germline): MDHEN, SYDVKM. The CDR3 loop spans 13 amino acids. The V gene lost 2 bases and the J gene lost 7 bases, with 11 bases spanning the gap. CDR3: CASSLVHGPGYTF. CDR3 bases: TGTGCCAGCAGTTTAGTGCATGGACCTGGCTACACCTTC.

V is TRBV9 and J is TRBJ2-5, with 12 bases matching TRBD2. Germline loops: CDR1 SGDLS, CDR2 YYNGEE. V lost 3 bases, J lost 4 bases, and 4 bases stayed unmatched. This CDR3 spans 15 amino acids. The CDR3, as DNA: TGTGCCAGCAGCGCTAGCGGGGGGGCTGGAGAGACCCAGTACTTC. This encodes CASSASGGAGETQYF.

The J gene is TRBJ2-1, the V gene TRBV13, with TRBD2 matching over 12 bases. Germline CDR1 PRHDT, CDR2 FYEKMQ (reference sequence). The CDR3 is 16 amino acids. The trim removed 2 bases at V and 5 bases at J, leaving 4 bases unmatched. CDR3 coding DNA: TGTGCCAGCAGCTTACCGACTAGCGGGGGTGACAATGAGCAGTTCTTC. Protein: CASSLPTSGGDNEQFF.

The chain recombines TRBV29-1 with TRBJ1-2; unclear D gene. The CDR3 length is 12 residues. The V gene lost 3 bases and the J gene lost 8 bases, with 13 bases spanning the gap. From germline, CDR1 is SQVTM and CDR2 ANQGSEA. For the CDR3, the DNA is TGCAGCGTTGAGTCCGGGGTAGGAGGCTACACCTTC. This encodes CSVESGVGGYTF. The complete variable domain, with remaining parts taken from reference TRBV29-1 and TRBJ1-2, reads SAVISQKPSRDICQRGTSLTIQCQVDSQVTMMFWYRQQPGQSLTLIATANQGSEATYESGFVIDKFPISRPNLTFSTLTVSNMSPEDSSIYLCSVESGVGGYTFGSGTRLTVV.

This chain uses TRBV6-4 with TRBJ2-3; tentative D call: TRBD2 (6 bases). V was cut by 0 bases and J by 6 bases, with 7 bases left in between. Germline CDR1 reads MRHNA; CDR2 reads SNTAGT. The CDR3 has 13 residues. CDR3 residues: CASSDSGRDTQYF. For the CDR3, the DNA is TGTGCCAGCAGTGACTCAGGGAGGGATACGCAGTATTTT.

The chain carries TRBV19 and TRBJ2-7; 9 bases line up with TRBD1. This CDR3 contains 16 residues. V was pared by 5 bases and J by 3 bases, with 11 bases of the junction left unmatched. The germline gives CDR1 LNHDA, CDR2 SQIVND (reference sequence). The CDR3, as DNA: TGTGCCAGTAGTGATCTGGTGGGGACAGGGTACTACGAGCAGTACTTC. Protein: CASSDLVGTGYYEQYF.

The J gene is TRBJ2-7, the V gene TRBV21-1; TRBD1 is the table's D call and was not checked against the DNA. TRBV21-1 counts as a pseudogene. The CDR3 sequence is 16 residues long. CDR3 DNA: TGTGCCAGCAGCTCCCCCCGAGGGACAGGGCTAGACGAGCAGTACTTC. It encodes CASSSPRGTGLDEQYF.

The chain couples TRBV5-1 to TRBJ1-1; 8 positions match TRBD1. The V segment lost 0 bases and the J segment 5 bases; nucleotides outside the gene matches: 6. The CDR3 is 15 residues long. Germline loops: CDR1 SGHRS, CDR2 YFSETQ. The CDR3 DNA reads as TGCGCCAGCAGCTTGGACAGGGGGAGGTCGACTGAAGCTTTCTTT. It encodes CASSLDRGRSTEAFF.

The rearrangement joins TRBV5-6 to TRBJ1-1, with 8 bases fitting TRBD1. CDR3 length: 17 amino acids. CDR1 is SGHDT, CDR2 YYEEEE, per germline. The trim removed 5 bases at V and 4 bases at J, leaving 16 bases unmatched. In nucleotides, the CDR3 is TGTGCCAGCAGGAGGGTCCAGGGGGCGAAGGGGAGCACTGAAGCTTTCTTT. Protein: CASRRVQGAKGSTEAFF.

J is TRBJ2-1 and V is TRBV28, with TRBD2 matching over 9 bases. Looked up from germline, CDR1 is MDHEN and CDR2 is SYDVKM. The length of the CDR3 is 15 residues. The junction had 11 bases not matched to a gene; V was cut back by 6 bases and J by 8 bases. The DNA for the CDR3 is TGTGCCAGCAGCGACCGGGCTAGCGGGACACATGAGCAGTTCTTC. It translates to CASSDRASGTHEQFF. Supplemented by reference TRBV28 and TRBJ2-1, the full variable domain reads DVKVTQSSRYLVKRTGEKVFLECVQDMDHENMFWYRQDPGLGLRLIYFSYDVKMKEKGDIPEGYSVSREKKERFSLILESASTNQTSMYLCASSDRASGTHEQFFGPGTRLTVL.

V usage is TRBV28 and J usage is TRBJ2-4, with D possibly TRBD1 on 5 matching bases. CDR1 is MDHEN and CDR2 is SYDVKM in the germline V gene. V lost 2 bases and J lost 6, with 11 bases in between. This CDR3 comprises 14 residues. Here the CDR3 reads CASSLTREGNIQYF. The CDR3 DNA is TGTGCCAGCAGTTTAACCAGGGAAGGAAACATTCAGTACTTC. The entire variable domain, with the rest obtained from reference TRBV28 and TRBJ2-4, is as follows: DVKVTQSSRYLVKRTGEKVFLECVQDMDHENMFWYRQDPGLGLRLIYFSYDVKMKEKGDIPEGYSVSREKKERFSLILESASTNQTSMYLCASSLTREGNIQYFGAGTRLSVL.

This chain connects TRBV27 to TRBJ2-3, with 7 bases matching TRBD1. Germline V gene sequence: CDR1 MNHEY, CDR2 SMNVEV (reference sequence). The CDR3 length is 13 residues. With V trimmed by 4 bases and J by 5 bases, 3 bases remained unmatched. The CDR3 spells CASSSRQGDTQYF. For the CDR3, the DNA is TGTGCCAGCAGTTCCCGACAGGGAGATACGCAGTATTTT.

The V gene is TRBV9, the J gene TRBJ1-1, with a tentative D call TRBD1 (6 bases). The V gene lost 4 bases and the J gene lost 1 base, with 14 bases spanning the gap. The CDR3 is 15 amino acids. Germline loops: CDR1 SGDLS, CDR2 YYNGEE. CDR3 protein: CASSSSGVRNTEAFF. The CDR3 DNA follows: TGTGCCAGCAGCTCATCAGGGGTAAGGAACACTGAAGCTTTCTTT.

This chain uses TRBV27 with TRBJ1-2, with 7 bases identical to TRBD1. Germline lookup yields CDR1 MNHEY and CDR2 SMNVEV (reference sequence). The CDR3 has 14 residues. Trimming took 5 bases from V and 8 from J; bases not matched to a gene: 11. The CDR3 region is CASSPQTGRHGYTF. The CDR3 DNA reads as TGTGCCAGCAGTCCCCAGACAGGGCGGCACGGCTACACCTTC.

This clone was seen only once. As DNA, the CDR3 is TGTGCCAGTAGTGGGGCTAGCGGGGGTAGCACAGATACGCAGTATTTT. Translating gives CASSGASGGSTDTQYF. V is TRBV19 and J is TRBJ2-3, with 10 bases identical to TRBD2. The CDR3 covers 16 residues. J was trimmed by 0 bases and V by 5 bases; bases with no gene match: 5. Germline V gives CDR1 LNHDA, CDR2 SQIVND (reference sequence).

In its sample, this clone was seen once. This chain links TRBV28 with TRBJ2-2; maybe TRBD2 (8 bases). From germline, CDR1 is MDHEN and CDR2 SYDVKM. This CDR3 has 19 residues. The V end lost 5 bases, the J end lost 4 bases, and 26 bases lay between the germline ends. The CDR3 is CASSRGLRREGRVTGELFF. The CDR3 DNA sequence: TGTGCCAGCAGTAGGGGGCTTCGACGGGAGGGGAGAGTCACCGGGGAGCTGTTTTTT.

The V gene is TRBV28, the J gene TRBJ2-1; D not resolved. Trimming took off 7 bases at V and 2 bases at J, with 12 bases between the two ends. CDR1 and CDR2 from the germline V gene are MDHEN and SYDVKM. This CDR3 spans 14 amino acids. CDR3 DNA sequence: TGTGCCAGCACTTCGGCCAGGCCCTACAATGAGCAGTTCTTC. Translating gives CASTSARPYNEQFF. The variable domain in full, completed from reference TRBV28 and TRBJ2-1, reads DVKVTQSSRYLVKRTGEKVFLECVQDMDHENMFWYRQDPGLGLRLIYFSYDVKMKEKGDIPEGYSVSREKKERFSLILESASTNQTSMYLCASTSARPYNEQFFGPGTRLTVL.